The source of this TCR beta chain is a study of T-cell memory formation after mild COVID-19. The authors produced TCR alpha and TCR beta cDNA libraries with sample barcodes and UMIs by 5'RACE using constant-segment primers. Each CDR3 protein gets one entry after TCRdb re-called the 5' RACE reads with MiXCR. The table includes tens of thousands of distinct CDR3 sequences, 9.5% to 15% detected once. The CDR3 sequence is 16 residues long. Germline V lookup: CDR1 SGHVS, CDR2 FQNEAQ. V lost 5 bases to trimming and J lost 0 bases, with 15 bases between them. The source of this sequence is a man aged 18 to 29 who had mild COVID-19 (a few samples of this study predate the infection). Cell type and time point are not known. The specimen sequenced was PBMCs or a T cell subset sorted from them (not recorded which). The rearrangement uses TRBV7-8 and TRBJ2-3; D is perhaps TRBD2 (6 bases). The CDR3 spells CASSALSGTSTDTQYF. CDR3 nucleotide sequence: TGTGCCAGCAGCGCACTTAGCGGAACTAGCACAGATACGCAGTATTTT.